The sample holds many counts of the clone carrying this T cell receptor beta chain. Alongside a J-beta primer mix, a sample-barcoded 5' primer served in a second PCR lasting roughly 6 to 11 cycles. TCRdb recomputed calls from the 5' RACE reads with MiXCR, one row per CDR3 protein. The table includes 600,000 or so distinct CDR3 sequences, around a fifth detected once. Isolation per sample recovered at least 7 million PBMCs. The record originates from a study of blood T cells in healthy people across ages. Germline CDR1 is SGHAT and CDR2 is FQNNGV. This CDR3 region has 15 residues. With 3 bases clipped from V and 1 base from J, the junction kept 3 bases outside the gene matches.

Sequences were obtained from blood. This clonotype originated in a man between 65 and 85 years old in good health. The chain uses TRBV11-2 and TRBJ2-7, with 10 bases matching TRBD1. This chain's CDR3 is CASSLGQGMSYEQYF. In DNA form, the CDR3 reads TGTGCCAGCAGCTTGGGACAGGGGATGTCCTACGAGCAGTACTTC.